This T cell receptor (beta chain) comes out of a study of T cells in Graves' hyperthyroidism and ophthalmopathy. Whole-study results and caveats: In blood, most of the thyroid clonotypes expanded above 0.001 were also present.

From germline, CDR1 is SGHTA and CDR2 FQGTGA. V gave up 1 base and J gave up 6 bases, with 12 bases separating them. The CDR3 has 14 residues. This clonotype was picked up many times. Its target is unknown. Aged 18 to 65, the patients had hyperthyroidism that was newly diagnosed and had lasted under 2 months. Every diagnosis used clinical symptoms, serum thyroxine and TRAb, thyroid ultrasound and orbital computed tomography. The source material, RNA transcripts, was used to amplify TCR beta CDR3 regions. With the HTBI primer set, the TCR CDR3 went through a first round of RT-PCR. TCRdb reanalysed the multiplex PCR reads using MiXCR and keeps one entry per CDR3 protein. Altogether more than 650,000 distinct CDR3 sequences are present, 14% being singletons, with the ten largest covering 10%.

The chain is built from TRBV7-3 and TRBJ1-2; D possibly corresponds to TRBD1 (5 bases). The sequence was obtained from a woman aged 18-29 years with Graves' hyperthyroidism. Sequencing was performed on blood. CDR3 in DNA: TGTGCCAGCAGCTTAAATAGGCAGGGCCATGGCTACACCTTC. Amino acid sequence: CASSLNRQGHGYTF.